The T cell receptor beta chain described here comes from a study of cytomegalovirus exposure and HLA in healthy donors. PCR primers comprised 60 Vbeta and 13 Jbeta primers. TCRdb's copy holds only in-frame clones and misses some; the assay was immunoSEQ multiplex PCR. The data contain about 100,000 clones, about 80% of them seen just once; the ten biggest clones take up around 7%. J gave up 4 bases and V 4 bases, and 3 bases lay outside the gene matches. In germline, CDR1 is SNHLY, CDR2 FYNNEI. The CDR3 is 15 amino acids. The source material was PBMCs. The rearrangement links TRBV2 to TRBJ2-5; 13 bases agree with TRBD2. The TCR comes from a middle-aged man in good health and CMV-seropositive. As DNA, the CDR3 is TGTGCCAGCAGTGGGACTAGCGGGAGAAGAGAGACCCAGTACTTC. Protein: CASSGTSGRRETQYF.